This T cell receptor beta chain originates from a study of CD8 T cells in Susac syndrome. The CDR3 loop spans 13 amino acids. Trimming took off 2 bases at V and 6 bases at J, with 10 bases between the two ends. The RNA, about 0.45 to 1 ug, was put through reverse transcription using random hexamers. TCRdb redid the calling of the immunoSEQ multiplex PCR reads with MiXCR, one entry per CDR3 protein. Counted here are about 170,000 distinct CDR3 sequences, approximately 94% occurring once; the ten biggest clones make up roughly 0.1%. The patients serving as multiple sclerosis controls were treatment-naive. They had stable or active relapsing-remitting disease and fulfilled revised McDonald criteria.

This chain links TRBV12-3 or TRBV12-4 with TRBJ1-1; D is perhaps TRBD1 (5 bases). Sequences were obtained from CD4+ T cells from PBMCs. The origin of this receptor is a human donor with multiple sclerosis. The CDR3 DNA reads as TGTGCCAGCAGTTTAAGTGGGGGGGCTGAAGCTTTCTTT. It encodes CASSLSGGAEAFF.